The rows below give T cell receptor beta chains drawn from one sample of a study of blood T cell repertoires in COVID-19. Data came from immunoSEQ multiplex PCR; TCRdb stores just in-frame clones and leaves some out. The sample has 250,000 to 300,000 clones; about 85% are singletons. Source material: PBMCs or T cells enriched from blood (not recorded which). All receptors come from a woman in her fifties or sixties who had been exposed to COVID-19. Each CDR3 is given with its conserved first and last residue. The D gene is left open where the match is weak. The size field is filled for only some rows; it gives once, few, many or a size class.

TGTGCCAGCAGCTCAACAGGGGCTGGAAACACCATATATTTT,CASSSTGAGNTIYF,TRBV11-2,TRBJ1-3,TRBD1,-
TGTGCCAGCAGCCCTACCTCTTTTAGCGGGGGGGTAGAGACCCAGTACTTC,CASSPTSFSGGVETQYF,TRBV27,TRBJ2-5,TRBD2,-
TGTGCCAGCACCCGAACAGGGGAACGGGCTTTCTTT,CASTRTGERAFF,TRBV12-3/TRBV12-4,TRBJ1-1,TRBD1,-
TGTGCCAGCAGCAAAGCGAGGAGACAGGGCCACGAGCAGTACTTC,CASSKARRQGHEQYF,TRBV21-1,TRBJ2-7,-,-
TGTGCCAGCAGTTCTGCTGGGGGGAGCGAGCAGTACTTC,CASSSAGGSEQYF,TRBV13,TRBJ2-7,-,-
TGTGCCAGCAGCTTGCTGCGAGGCCGTCTTATGGGCACTGAAGCTTTCTTT,CASSLLRGRLMGTEAFF,TRBV5-6,TRBJ1-1,-,-
TGTGCCAGCATACGATACCTGCAGAGGGATGAAAAACTGTTTTTT,CASIRYLQRDEKLFF,TRBV21-1,TRBJ1-4,-,once
TGTGCCAGCAGCTTAGTAGGAGGGGATAATTCACCCCTCCACTTT,CASSLVGGDNSPLHF,TRBV7-2,TRBJ1-6,-,-
TGCGCCAGCTATCACAGCTTGGGCACAGATACGCAGTATTTT,CASYHSLGTDTQYF,TRBV5-1,TRBJ2-3,-,-
TGTGCCAGCAGTGACAGCTATGGCTACACCTTC,CASSDSYGYTF,TRBV12-3/TRBV12-4,TRBJ1-2,-,-
TGTGCCAGCAGCCCTACCGTGGACAGAATTTCAAATTCACCCCTCCACTTT,CASSPTVDRISNSPLHF,TRBV3-1/TRBV3-2,TRBJ1-6,-,-
TGCGCCAGCAGCTCCGGGACTAGGCAAACCGGGGAGCTGTTTTTT,CASSSGTRQTGELFF,TRBV5-1,TRBJ2-2,TRBD2,-
TGTGCCAGCAGCCACAGGGGCTCACCCCTCCACTTT,CASSHRGSPLHF,TRBV2,TRBJ1-6,TRBD1,-
TGCGCCAGCAGCCAAGGGGACAGGGGGCTGCGTGAGCAGTTCTTC,CASSQGDRGLREQFF,TRBV4-1,TRBJ2-1,TRBD1,-
TGTGCCAGCAGTGTAGACGGTCTAGCGCCCCTCCACTTT,CASSVDGLAPLHF,TRBV6-4,TRBJ1-6,-,-
TGTGCCAGCAGCTGGGGGCCCAGGGGGGATACGCAGTATTTT,CASSWGPRGDTQYF,TRBV11-2,TRBJ2-3,TRBD1,-
TGTGCCACGTCGGACAGGGGTGAGGAGACCCAGTACTTC,CATSDRGEETQYF,TRBV24-1,TRBJ2-5,TRBD1,once
TGCACCAGCAGCCAAGATGTGCGGGGGAGGACTGAAGCTTTCTTT,CTSSQDVRGRTEAFF,TRBV1,TRBJ1-1,-,-
TGTGCCAGCAGTTTATCCGGGGGGGCCACAGATACGCAGTATTTT,CASSLSGGATDTQYF,TRBV28,TRBJ2-3,TRBD2,-
TGTGCCAGCAGGCCCCGGACAGGGAGGTACACTGAAGCTTTCTTT,CASRPRTGRYTEAFF,TRBV2,TRBJ1-1,TRBD1,-
TGTGCCAGCAGACTAAGGGGTTCACCCCTCCACTTT,CASRLRGSPLHF,TRBV2,TRBJ1-6,-,-
TGTGCCAGCAGTTCTACTGCCGGCTACGAGCAGTACTTC,CASSSTAGYEQYF,TRBV6-2/TRBV6-3,TRBJ2-7,-,-
TGTGCCAGCAGTCCCCCCCGGACTTCGATCCAGTATTTT,CASSPPRTSIQYF,TRBV12-3/TRBV12-4,TRBJ2-3,-,-
TGTGCCAGCAGTCAGGACTTAGTACAGTATGGCTACACCTTC,CASSQDLVQYGYTF,TRBV2,TRBJ1-2,-,few
TGTGCCAGCAGCTCAAATAACTATGGCTACACCTTC,CASSSNNYGYTF,TRBV11-2,TRBJ1-2,-,-
TGTGCCAGCAGCTCACATTCGACAGGGGGGACTAACTATGGCTACACCTTC,CASSSHSTGGTNYGYTF,TRBV13,TRBJ1-2,TRBD1,-
TGTGCCAGCAGCAGGGACAGGTCCCGGAACTATGGCTACACCTTC,CASSRDRSRNYGYTF,TRBV7-2,TRBJ1-2,TRBD1,few
TGCAGCGTTGAAGATCCAACAGTCACCTTCAGAGCAGATACGCAGTATTTT,CSVEDPTVTFRADTQYF,TRBV29-1,TRBJ2-3,-,once
TGTGCCAGCAGGAGACCGGGACAGGGGGACAATGAGCAGTTCTTC,CASRRPGQGDNEQFF,TRBV6-5,TRBJ2-1,TRBD1,-
TGTGCCAGCAGCCCGATCGCGGGGGGCGAGGAAGCTTTCTTT,CASSPIAGGEEAFF,TRBV7-8,TRBJ1-1,-,-
TGTGCCAGCAGCCTAGGGACAGGGTTTGGCGAGCAGTACTTC,CASSLGTGFGEQYF,TRBV5-4,TRBJ2-7,TRBD1,once